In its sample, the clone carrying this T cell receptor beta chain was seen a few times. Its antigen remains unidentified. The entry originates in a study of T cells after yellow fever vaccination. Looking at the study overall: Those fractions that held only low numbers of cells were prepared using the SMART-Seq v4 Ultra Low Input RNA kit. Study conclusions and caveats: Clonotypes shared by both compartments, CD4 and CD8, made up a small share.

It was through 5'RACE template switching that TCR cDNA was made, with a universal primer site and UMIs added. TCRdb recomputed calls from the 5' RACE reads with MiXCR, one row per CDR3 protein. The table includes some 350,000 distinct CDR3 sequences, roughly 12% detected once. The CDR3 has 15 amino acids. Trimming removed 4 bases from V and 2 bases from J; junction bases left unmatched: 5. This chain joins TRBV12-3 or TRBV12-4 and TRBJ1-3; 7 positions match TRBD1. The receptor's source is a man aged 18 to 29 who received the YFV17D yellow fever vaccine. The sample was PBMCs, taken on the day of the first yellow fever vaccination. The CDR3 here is CASSSTGVAGNTIYF. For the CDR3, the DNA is TGTGCCAGCAGTTCAACAGGGGTGGCTGGAAACACCATATATTTT.